These 12 T cell receptor beta chains were all obtained from the same sample, sequenced in a study of CD8 T cells in Susac syndrome. With random hexamers, reverse transcription was performed on roughly 0.45 to 1 ug of RNA. TCRdb re-derived calls from the immunoSEQ multiplex PCR reads in MiXCR, one entry per CDR3 protein. The sample yields 120,000 to 150,000 distinct CDR3 sequences, approximately 94% seen once. Source material: CD4+ T cells from PBMCs. The receptor source for this set is a human donor with Susac syndrome.

The V gene is TRBV6-2 or TRBV6-3, the J gene TRBJ2-7, with D hard to call. The V gene lost 8 bases and the J gene lost 2 bases, with 13 bases spanning the gap. The length of the CDR3 is 13 residues. Looked up from germline, CDR1 is MNHEY and CDR2 is SVGEGT. The CDR3 sequence: CASLSLAPYEQYF. DNA of the CDR3: TGTGCCAGCTTGTCTTTGGCACCCTACGAGCAGTACTTC.

The chain is built from TRBV15 and TRBJ2-7, with D possibly TRBD2 on 6 matching bases. The CDR3 has 14 residues. Trimming shortened V by 0 bases and J by 4 bases, and 10 bases separated the two germline ends. CDR1 and CDR2 from the germline V gene are LNHNV and YYDKDF (reference sequence). The CDR3 DNA reads TGTGCCACCAGCAGAGAGGCGGGGCTTTACGAGCAGTACTTC. Translation: CATSREAGLYEQYF.

This chain joins TRBV7-9 and TRBJ2-3, with D possibly matching TRBD2 (6 bases). The CDR3 length is 15 residues. Trimming stripped 2 bases from V and 0 bases from J, with 9 bases between. Germline V gene data show CDR1 as SEHNR and CDR2 as FQNEAQ (reference sequence). The CDR3 bases are TGTGCCAGCAGCTTACTAGCGAGCAGCACAGATACGCAGTATTTT. Its translation: CASSLLASSTDTQYF.

The V call is TRBV11-2, the J call TRBJ2-1; TRBD2 matches at 11 bases. This CDR3 is built from 16 residues. After removal of 6 bases from V and 3 bases from J, the junction contained 7 bases not matched to a gene. Germline CDR1 SGHAT, CDR2 FQNNGV. The CDR3 DNA sequence: TGTGCCAGCAGGCCGATAGCGGGGGGGCTCTACAATGAGCAGTTCTTC. Its translation: CASRPIAGGLYNEQFF.

This clonotype was detected only once. This rearrangement joins TRBV21-1 to TRBJ2-5; the DNA was not used to check the table's D call, TRBD1. TRBV21-1 constitutes a pseudogene. This CDR3 has 15 amino acids. The CDR3 is CASSKGAKNQETQYF. The CDR3 DNA follows: TGTGCCAGCAGCAAGGGGGCGAAGAACCAAGAGACCCAGTACTTC.

This clonotype has only one observation. The chain joins TRBV14 to TRBJ1-4, with a weak D call TRBD1 (5 bases). CDR1 SGHDN and CDR2 FVKESK come from the germline V gene. The CDR3 runs 13 residues. V lost 3 bases and J lost 10, with 12 bases in between. CDR3 bases: TGTGCCAGCAGCCATGTCGGGGGAGGAAAACTGTTTTTT. Translated, it gives CASSHVGGGKLFF.

The genes are TRBV4-1 and TRBJ1-4; D perhaps matches TRBD1 (5 bases). Germline V gene data show CDR1 as MGHRA and CDR2 as YSYEKL. Trimming removed 2 bases at V and 4 bases at J, with 14 bases between. There are 16 residues in the CDR3. The CDR3 sequence: CASSQTPGGNNEKLFF. The CDR3 bases are TGCGCCAGCAGCCAAACCCCGGGGGGGAATAATGAAAAACTGTTTTTT.

A remark on this clonotype: Sequence at one end of the junction differs from germline and may be a read error. J is TRBJ1-2 and V is TRBV4-1; weak D call: TRBD1 (5 bases). CDR1 and CDR2 (germline): MGHRA, YSYEKL. The CDR3 spans 12 residues. As DNA, the CDR3 is TGCGCCTCCCACAGACCAGGGTCCCCCCCCTCCTTC. Translating it yields CASHRPGSPPSF.

This chain connects TRBV9 to TRBJ1-1; TRBD1 aligns across 7 bases. Trimming cost V 3 bases and J 4 bases; bases outside gene matches: 6. The CDR3 covers 14 residues. Germline CDR1 SGDLS, CDR2 YYNGEE. The CDR3 nucleotides are TGTGCCAGCAGCGCGCGACAGGGAGGCACTGAAGCTTTCTTT. It encodes CASSARQGGTEAFF.

V and J are TRBV12-3 or TRBV12-4 and TRBJ1-2, with TRBD1 matching 9 bases. This CDR3 region has 15 residues. V was pared by 5 bases and J by 8 bases, with 12 bases of the junction left unmatched. The CDR3, as DNA: TGTGCCAGCAGTCCACGGACAGGGGCCTCGGGGGGCTACACCTTC. Its protein product is CASSPRTGASGGYTF.

For this clonotype: Germline and junction disagree at one end, which may indicate a read error. The chain carries TRBV15 and TRBJ1-2; possibly TRBD1 for D (6 bases). Looked up from germline, CDR1 is LNHNV and CDR2 is YYDKDF (reference sequence). The CDR3 is 16 residues long. In DNA, the CDR3 is TGCGCCACCGCTCATAAGGGGGGGGTGGTTAACTATGGCTACACCTTC. Its protein is CATAHKGGVVNYGYTF.

The chain uses TRBV29-1 and TRBJ2-7; 9 positions match TRBD2. CDR1 is SQVTM and CDR2 is ANQGSEA in the germline V gene. V shed 4 bases, J shed 2 bases, and the junction held 3 bases outside the gene matches. The CDR3 covers 13 residues. The CDR3 bases are TGCAGCGTTGGTCCTAGCGGGGCCTACGAGCAGTACTTC. Amino acids: CSVGPSGAYEQYF.